What follows is one T cell receptor (beta chain) and its context. Germline CDR1 SGHAT, CDR2 FQDESV (reference sequence). The CDR3 is 16 residues long. Trimming took 6 bases from V and 0 from J, leaving 15 bases between them. This entry belongs to a study of cytomegalovirus exposure and HLA in healthy donors. The PCR was carried out with 60 Vbeta primers and 13 Jbeta primers. Clones were sequenced by immunoSEQ multiplex PCR, and TCRdb holds only the in-frame ones, with some missing. The repertoire consists of some 160,000 clones, with roughly 82% occurring once and the leading ten covering around 1.6%.

J is TRBJ2-1 and V is TRBV11-1; D perhaps matches TRBD2 (6 bases). This TCR came from a young woman in good health and CMV-seronegative. Input material: PBMCs. The CDR3 sequence is CASRPTAGSSYNEQFF. In DNA, the CDR3 is TGTGCCAGCAGACCCACCGCCGGGAGCTCCTACAATGAGCAGTTCTTC.